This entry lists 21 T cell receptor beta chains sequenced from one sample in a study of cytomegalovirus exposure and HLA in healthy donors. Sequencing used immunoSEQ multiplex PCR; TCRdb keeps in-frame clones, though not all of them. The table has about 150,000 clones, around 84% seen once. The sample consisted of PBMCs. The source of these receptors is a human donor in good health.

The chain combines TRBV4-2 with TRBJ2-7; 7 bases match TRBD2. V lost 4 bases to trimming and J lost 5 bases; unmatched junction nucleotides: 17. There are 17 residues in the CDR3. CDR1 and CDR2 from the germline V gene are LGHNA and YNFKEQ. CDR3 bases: TGTGCCAGCAGCCTTAAGATGTTAGGACTAGGGATAGACGAGCAGTACTTC. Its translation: CASSLKMLGLGIDEQYF.

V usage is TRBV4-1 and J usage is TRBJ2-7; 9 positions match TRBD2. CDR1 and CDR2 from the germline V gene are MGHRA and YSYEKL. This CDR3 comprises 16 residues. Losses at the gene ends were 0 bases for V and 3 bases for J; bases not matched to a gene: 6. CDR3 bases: TGCGCCAGCAGCCAAGAACTAGCGGGTGCCCTCTACGAGCAGTACTTC. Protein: CASSQELAGALYEQYF.

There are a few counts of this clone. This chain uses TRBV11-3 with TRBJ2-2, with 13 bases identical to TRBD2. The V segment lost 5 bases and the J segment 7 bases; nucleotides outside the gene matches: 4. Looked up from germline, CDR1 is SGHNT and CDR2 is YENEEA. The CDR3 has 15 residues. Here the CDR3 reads CASSGLAGVGGELFF. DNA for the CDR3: TGTGCCAGCAGCGGACTAGCGGGAGTGGGCGGGGAGCTGTTTTTT.

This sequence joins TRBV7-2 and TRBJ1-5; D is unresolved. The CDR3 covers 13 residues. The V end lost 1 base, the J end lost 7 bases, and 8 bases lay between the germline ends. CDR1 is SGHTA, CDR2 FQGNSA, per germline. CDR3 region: CASSLEKRQPQHF. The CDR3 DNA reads TGTGCCAGCAGCTTAGAGAAGAGACAGCCCCAGCATTTT.

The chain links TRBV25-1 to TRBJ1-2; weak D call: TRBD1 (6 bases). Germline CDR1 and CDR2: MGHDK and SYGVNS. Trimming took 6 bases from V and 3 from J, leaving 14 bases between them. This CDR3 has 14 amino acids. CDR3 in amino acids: CASREQGLHYGYTF. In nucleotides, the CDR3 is TGTGCCAGCAGGGAACAGGGTTTGCACTATGGCTACACCTTC.

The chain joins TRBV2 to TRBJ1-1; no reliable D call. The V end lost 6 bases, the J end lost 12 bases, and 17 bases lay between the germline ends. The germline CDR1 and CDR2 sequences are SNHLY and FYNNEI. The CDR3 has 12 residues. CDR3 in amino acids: CASSSMVRETFF. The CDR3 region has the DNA TGTGCCAGCAGCTCAATGGTACGGGAGACTTTCTTT.

The CDR3 protein is CASSRGEGRTDTQYF. As DNA, the CDR3 is TGTGCCAGCAGCCGGGGGGAGGGGCGCACAGATACGCAGTATTTT. This sequence joins TRBV11-2 and TRBJ2-3, with 7 bases identical to TRBD2. V was pared by 5 bases and J by 1 base, with 6 bases of the junction left unmatched. The CDR3 extends over 15 amino acids. Germline V gene lookup returns CDR1 SGHAT and CDR2 FQNNGV.

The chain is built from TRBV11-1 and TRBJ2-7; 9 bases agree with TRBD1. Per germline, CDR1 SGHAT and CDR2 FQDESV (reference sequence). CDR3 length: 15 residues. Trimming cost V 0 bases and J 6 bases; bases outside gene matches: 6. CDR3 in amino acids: CASSLARGTGFEQYF. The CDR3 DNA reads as TGTGCCAGCAGCTTAGCGCGAGGGACAGGGTTCGAGCAGTACTTC. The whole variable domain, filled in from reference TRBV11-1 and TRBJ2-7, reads EAEVAQSPRYKITEKSQAVAFWCDPISGHATLYWYRQILGQGPELLVQFQDESVVDDSQLPKDRFSAERLKGVDSTLKIQPAELGDSAMYLCASSLARGTGFEQYFGPGTRLTVT.

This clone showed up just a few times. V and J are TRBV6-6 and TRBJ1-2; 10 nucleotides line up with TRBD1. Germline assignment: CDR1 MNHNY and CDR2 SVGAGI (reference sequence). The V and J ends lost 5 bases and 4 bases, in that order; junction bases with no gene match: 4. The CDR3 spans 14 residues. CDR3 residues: CASSLGQGTYGYTF. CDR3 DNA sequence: TGTGCCAGCAGTCTGGGACAGGGGACCTATGGCTACACCTTC.

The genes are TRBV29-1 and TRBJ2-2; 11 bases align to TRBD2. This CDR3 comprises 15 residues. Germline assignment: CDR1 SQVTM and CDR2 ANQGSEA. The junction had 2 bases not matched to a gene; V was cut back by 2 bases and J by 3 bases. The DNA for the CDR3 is TGCAGCGTTGAATTAGCGGGAGGGTACACCGGGGAGCTGTTTTTT. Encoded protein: CSVELAGGYTGELFF.

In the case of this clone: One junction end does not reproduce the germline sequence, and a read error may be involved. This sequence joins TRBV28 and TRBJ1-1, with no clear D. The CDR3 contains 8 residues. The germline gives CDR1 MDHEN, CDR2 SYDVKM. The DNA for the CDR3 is TGTGCCAGCCCAAACGACAAATTT. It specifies CASPNDKF.

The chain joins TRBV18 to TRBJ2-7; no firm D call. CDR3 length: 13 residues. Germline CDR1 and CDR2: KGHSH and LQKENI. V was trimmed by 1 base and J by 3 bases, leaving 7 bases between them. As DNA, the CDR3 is TGTGCCAGCTCACCACGAGGTGACTACGAGCAGTACTTC. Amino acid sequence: CASSPRGDYEQYF.

CDR3 protein: CASSPLSIQETQYF. The CDR3 nucleotides read TGTGCCAGCAGCCCCCTCAGTATACAAGAGACCCAGTACTTC. V usage is TRBV5-5 and J usage is TRBJ2-5; D is undetermined. Trimming shortened V by 4 bases and J by 2 bases, and 12 bases separated the two germline ends. The CDR3 has 14 residues. Germline values: CDR1 SGHKS, CDR2 YYEKEE (reference sequence).

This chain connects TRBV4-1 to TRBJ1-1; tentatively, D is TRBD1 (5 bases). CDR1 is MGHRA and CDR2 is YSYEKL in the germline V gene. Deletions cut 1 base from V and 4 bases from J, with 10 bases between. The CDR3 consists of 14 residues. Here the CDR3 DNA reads TGCGCCAGCAGCCAAGGACAGAGAGTCACTGAAGCTTTCTTT. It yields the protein CASSQGQRVTEAFF.

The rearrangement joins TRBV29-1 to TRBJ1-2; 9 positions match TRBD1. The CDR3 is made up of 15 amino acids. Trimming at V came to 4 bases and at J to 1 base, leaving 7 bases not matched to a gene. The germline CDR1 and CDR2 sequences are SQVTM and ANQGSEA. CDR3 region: CSVVPRDRVNYGYTF. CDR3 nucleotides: TGCAGCGTTGTCCCCCGGGACAGGGTTAACTATGGCTACACCTTC. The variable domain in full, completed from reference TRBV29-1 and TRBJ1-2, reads SAVISQKPSRDICQRGTSLTIQCQVDSQVTMMFWYRQQPGQSLTLIATANQGSEATYESGFVIDKFPISRPNLTFSTLTVSNMSPEDSSIYLCSVVPRDRVNYGYTFGSGTRLTVV.

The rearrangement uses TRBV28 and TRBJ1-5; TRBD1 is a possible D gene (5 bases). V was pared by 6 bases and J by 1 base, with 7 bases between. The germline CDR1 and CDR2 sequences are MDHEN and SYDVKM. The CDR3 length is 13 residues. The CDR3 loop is CASRSGSNQPQHF. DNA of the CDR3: TGTGCCAGCAGATCAGGGAGCAATCAGCCCCAGCATTTT.

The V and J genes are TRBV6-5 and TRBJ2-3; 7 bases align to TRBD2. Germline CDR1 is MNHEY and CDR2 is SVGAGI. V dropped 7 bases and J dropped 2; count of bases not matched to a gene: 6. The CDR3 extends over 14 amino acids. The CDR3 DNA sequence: TGTGCCAGCAAAGCCGGGGGGACCACAGATACGCAGTATTTT. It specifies CASKAGGTTDTQYF.

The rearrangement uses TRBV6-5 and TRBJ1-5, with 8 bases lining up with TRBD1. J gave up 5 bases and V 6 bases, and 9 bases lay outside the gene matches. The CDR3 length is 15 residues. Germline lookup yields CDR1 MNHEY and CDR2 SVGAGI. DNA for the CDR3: TGTGCCAGCAGATACACGGACAGGGAAGATCAGCCCCAGCATTTT. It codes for CASRYTDREDQPQHF.

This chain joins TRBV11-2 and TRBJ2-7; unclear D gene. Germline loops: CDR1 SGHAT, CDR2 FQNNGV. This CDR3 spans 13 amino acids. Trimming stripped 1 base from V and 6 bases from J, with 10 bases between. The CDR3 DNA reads TGTGCCAGCAGCTTAGGGTGGGCCGGCGAGCAGTACTTC. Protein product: CASSLGWAGEQYF.

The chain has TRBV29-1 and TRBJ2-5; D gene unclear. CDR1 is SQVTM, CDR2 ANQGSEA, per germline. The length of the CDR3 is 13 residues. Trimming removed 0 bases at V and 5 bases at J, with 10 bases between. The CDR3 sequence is CSVEDNPAETQYF. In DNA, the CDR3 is TGCAGCGTTGAAGATAACCCTGCGGAGACCCAGTACTTC.

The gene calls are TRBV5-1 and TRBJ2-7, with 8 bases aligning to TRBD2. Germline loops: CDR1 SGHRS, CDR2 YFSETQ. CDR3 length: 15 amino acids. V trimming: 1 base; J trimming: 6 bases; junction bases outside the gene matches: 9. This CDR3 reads CASSLRTGGPGEQYF. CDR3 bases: TGCGCCAGCAGCTTGAGGACGGGAGGGCCGGGCGAGCAGTACTTC.